What follows are 8 T cell receptor beta chains derived from one specimen sequenced in a study of Ad26.COV2.S vaccination and SARS-CoV-2 variants. Treatment reported: around 19 received Ad26.COV2.S at low or high dose, single or two shots; about 5 received placebo; per-sample allocation not given. Following the first vaccine or placebo injection, samples were taken on day 63. Some clones are missing from TCRdb's copy, which holds only in-frame ones; the method was immunoSEQ multiplex PCR. Here the sample spans 510,000 or so clones, approximately 88% being singletons. Material: peripheral blood, obtained in a trial of Ad26.COV2.S vaccine versus placebo. Receptors originate from a person aged 18 to 59 who received the Ad26.COV2.S COVID-19 vaccine or a placebo.

The table lists this clone with a count of one. The J gene is TRBJ1-5, the V gene TRBV24-1; 7 bases match TRBD1. Unmatched junction bases numbered 6, after V lost 4 bases and J lost 1 base. Per the germline V gene, CDR1 is KGHDR and CDR2 is SFDVKD. This CDR3 is 16 amino acids long. In nucleotides, the CDR3 is TGTGCCACCAGTGACCCTAACAGGGGCAGCAATCAGCCCCAGCATTTT. It yields the protein CATSDPNRGSNQPQHF.

The chain couples TRBV6-4 to TRBJ2-7; 9 positions match TRBD1. This CDR3 contains 17 residues. The trim removed 6 bases at V and 4 bases at J, leaving 16 bases unmatched. Germline CDR1 reads MRHNA; CDR2 reads SNTAGT. The CDR3 loop reads CASRTSAGTGNTYEQYF. CDR3 DNA sequence: TGTGCCAGCAGGACCTCCGCAGGGACAGGGAATACTTACGAGCAGTACTTC.

V gene TRBV6-2 or TRBV6-3 combines with J gene TRBJ2-1; D might be TRBD2 (6 bases). Germline CDR1 is MNHEY and CDR2 is SVGEGT. This CDR3 comprises 15 residues. V was cut by 5 bases and J by 4 bases, with 15 bases left in between. The CDR3 loop reads CASSPGLALYNEQFF. The DNA for the CDR3 is TGTGCCAGCAGTCCAGGGCTAGCGTTGTACAATGAGCAGTTCTTC.

The chain carries TRBV18 and TRBJ2-3, with D possibly matching TRBD1 (6 bases). This CDR3 contains 14 residues. From germline, CDR1 is KGHSH and CDR2 LQKENI. Trimming pared 8 bases from V and 1 base from J, leaving 13 bases between. This CDR3 is CASAQGWRTDTQYF. The CDR3 DNA is TGTGCCAGCGCCCAGGGGTGGCGCACAGATACGCAGTATTTT.

The chain recombines TRBV6-2 or TRBV6-3 with TRBJ2-7, with D possibly TRBD1 on 6 matching bases. Germline CDR1 reads MNHEY; CDR2 reads SVGEGT. The V end lost 6 bases, the J end lost 0 bases, and 15 bases lay between the germline ends. This CDR3 has 15 amino acids. For the CDR3, the DNA is TGTGCCAGCAGCCGAACAGGGACCGGCTCCTACGAGCAGTACTTC. Amino acids: CASSRTGTGSYEQYF.

On this clone itself: A read error may produce the germline difference seen at one junction end. The CDR3 sequence is CTSSLSGSGNEQFF. The CDR3 coding sequence is TGTACCAGCAGTTTAAGCGGGAGCGGCAATGAGCAGTTCTTC. This chain uses TRBV27 with TRBJ2-1; 8 bases fit TRBD2. The CDR3 has 14 residues. Germline values: CDR1 MNHEY, CDR2 SMNVEV (reference sequence).

This clone was observed once. The genes are TRBV18 and TRBJ1-2; D unresolved. V was cut by 5 bases and J by 4 bases, with 17 bases left in between. CDR1 is KGHSH, CDR2 LQKENI, per germline. CDR3 length: 15 amino acids. CDR3 nucleotide sequence: TGTGCCAGCTCATCATATGGTGGTTCCCCCTATGGCTACACCTTC. Translating it yields CASSSYGGSPYGYTF.

The chain couples TRBV6-5 to TRBJ1-1; tentative D call: TRBD1 (6 bases). The germline gives CDR1 MNHEY, CDR2 SVGAGI. V lost 7 bases, J lost 8 bases, and 17 bases lay in between. The CDR3 is 13 residues long. CDR3 nucleotide sequence: TGTGCCAGCATCTCAGAGGGGGGTAGGGAAGCTTTCTTT. Translating it yields CASISEGGREAFF.